The 30 T cell receptor beta chains below come from one sample, sequenced in a study of T cell responses to AZD1222 COVID-19 vaccine. Here immunoSEQ multiplex PCR was the method, and the copy in TCRdb shows in-frame clones only, minus some. The data show 250,000 to 300,000 clones, 94% seen once. The sample was peripheral blood, taken 28 days after the second AZD1222 dose. The receptors shown here come from an adult who received the AZD1222 COVID-19 vaccine.

As for this clone: Germline and junction disagree at one end, which may indicate a read error. The rearrangement links TRBV11-2 to TRBJ1-1; 8 bases are shared with TRBD1. This CDR3 has 14 residues. CDR1 is SGHAT and CDR2 is FQNNGV in the germline V gene. The CDR3 DNA reads TGTGCCAGCAGCTCCCTGACAGGGGCCACTGAAACTTTCTTT. This encodes CASSSLTGATETFF.

The chain links TRBV28 to TRBJ1-2, with 7 bases fitting TRBD1. The trim removed 6 bases at V and 4 bases at J, leaving 5 bases unmatched. The CDR3 is 13 amino acids. CDR1 and CDR2 from the germline V gene are MDHEN and SYDVKM. DNA of the CDR3: TGTGCCAGCAGAAGTACAGGGGCCTATGGCTACACCTTC. The encoded protein is CASRSTGAYGYTF.

The CDR3 is CAWSIDGLTGNTIYF. The CDR3 DNA reads TGTGCCTGGAGTATCGACGGACTAACTGGAAACACCATATATTTT. The J gene is TRBJ1-3, the V gene TRBV30; D is ambiguous. Germline V gene lookup returns CDR1 GTSNPN and CDR2 SVGIG (reference sequence). The ends were cut back, 2 bases at V and 2 bases at J, with 13 bases in the middle. The CDR3 has 15 residues.

The V and J genes are TRBV7-3 and TRBJ2-1; D gene uncertain. In germline, CDR1 is SGHTA, CDR2 FQGTGA. The CDR3 spans 15 residues. Trimming cost V 1 base and J 4 bases, with 11 bases left between them. CDR3 loop: CASSLMAGPYNEQFF. CDR3 coding DNA: TGTGCCAGCAGCTTAATGGCAGGACCGTACAATGAGCAGTTCTTC. The full variable domain, rest sourced from reference TRBV7-3 and TRBJ2-1, is GAGVSQTPSNKVTEKGKYVELRCDPISGHTALYWYRQSLGQGPEFLIYFQGTGAADDSGLPNDRFFAVRPEGSVSTLKIQRTERGDSAVYLCASSLMAGPYNEQFFGPGTRLTVL.

The chain carries TRBV5-1 and TRBJ2-1; D gene uncertain. CDR1 and CDR2 from the germline V gene are SGHRS and YFSETQ. V was trimmed by 0 bases and J by 9 bases, leaving 7 bases between them. This CDR3 is built from 12 residues. CDR3 protein: CASSLEGTEQFF. The DNA of the CDR3 is TGCGCCAGCAGCTTGGAAGGTACTGAGCAGTTCTTC. Full variable domain (rest looked up from reference TRBV5-1 and TRBJ2-1): KAGVTQTPRYLIKTRGQQVTLSCSPISGHRSVSWYQQTPGQGLQFLFEYFSETQRNKGNFPGRFSGRQFSNSRSEMNVSTLELGDSALYLCASSLEGTEQFFGPGTRLTVL.

This clone was detected only once. The chain couples TRBV7-2 to TRBJ2-7, with 9 bases identical to TRBD2. The germline gives CDR1 SGHTA, CDR2 FQGNSA. Trimming at V came to 1 base and at J to 0 bases, leaving 1 base not matched to a gene. CDR3 length: 15 residues. The CDR3 DNA sequence: TGTGCCAGCAGCTTAGAGGGACTAGCCTCCTACGAGCAGTACTTC. Its protein is CASSLEGLASYEQYF.

This chain connects TRBV28 to TRBJ2-1, with a weak D call TRBD2 (7 bases). The CDR3 has 15 amino acids. V dropped 5 bases and J dropped 6 bases, with 17 bases sitting between them. Germline V gives CDR1 MDHEN, CDR2 SYDVKM. The CDR3 sequence is CASSRGAGVRNEQFF. The CDR3 nucleotides are TGTGCCAGCAGTAGGGGGGCGGGAGTGCGCAATGAGCAGTTCTTC. The entire variable domain, with the rest obtained from reference TRBV28 and TRBJ2-1, is as follows: DVKVTQSSRYLVKRTGEKVFLECVQDMDHENMFWYRQDPGLGLRLIYFSYDVKMKEKGDIPEGYSVSREKKERFSLILESASTNQTSMYLCASSRGAGVRNEQFFGPGTRLTVL.

V usage is TRBV9 and J usage is TRBJ2-1; possibly TRBD1 for D (6 bases). V was pared by 0 bases and J by 4 bases, with 14 bases between. Germline values: CDR1 SGDLS, CDR2 YYNGEE. The CDR3 extends over 16 amino acids. Here the CDR3 reads CASSVEVRGKYNEQFF. The CDR3 DNA reads as TGTGCCAGCAGCGTAGAGGTCAGGGGAAAATACAATGAGCAGTTCTTC.

The gene calls are TRBV2 and TRBJ1-4; 9 bases are a match to TRBD1. The CDR3 runs to 14 residues. Germline V lookup: CDR1 SNHLY, CDR2 FYNNEI. The V gene end was trimmed by 5 bases and the J gene end by 7 bases; junction bases not matched to a gene: 5. CDR3 residues: CASSPGTGLEKLFF. The CDR3 nucleotides read TGTGCCAGCAGTCCCGGGACAGGGCTTGAAAAACTGTTTTTT.

The V call is TRBV19, the J call TRBJ2-7; D tentatively reads TRBD1 or TRBD2 (6 bases each). V was trimmed by 5 bases and J by 6 bases, leaving 17 bases between them. This CDR3 is built from 14 residues. Germline CDR1 reads LNHDA; CDR2 reads SQIVND (reference sequence). As DNA, the CDR3 is TGTGCCAGTAGTTCAGGACGGGGGCCCGGCGAGCAGTACTTC. Translating it yields CASSSGRGPGEQYF. Based on the CDR3 plus reference TRBV19 and TRBJ2-7, the full variable domain is DGGITQSPKYLFRKEGQNVTLSCEQNLNHDAMYWYRQDPGQGLRLIYYSQIVNDFQKGDIAEGYSVSREKKESFPLTVTSAQKNPTAFYLCASSSGRGPGEQYFGPGTRLTVT.

V usage is TRBV7-9 and J usage is TRBJ1-1; D uncertain. Per germline, CDR1 SEHNR and CDR2 FQNEAQ (reference sequence). The CDR3 consists of 14 residues. The V and J ends lost 4 bases and 0 bases respectively, with 9 bases between them. CDR3 sequence (DNA): TGTGCCAGCAGCTCAACCAACGTGAACACTGAAGCTTTCTTT. Translating gives CASSSTNVNTEAFF. Drawing the rest from reference TRBV7-9 and TRBJ1-1, the complete variable domain is DTGVSQNPRHKITKRGQNVTFRCDPISEHNRLYWYRQTLGQGPEFLTYFQNEAQLEKSRLLSDRFSAERPKGSFSTLEIQRTEQGDSAMYLCASSSTNVNTEAFFGQGTRLTVV.

CDR3 nucleotides: TGTGCCAGCAGTCCCACCCCGCAGGGTCCCCTCCACTTT. It is translated as CASSPTPQGPLHF. This chain uses TRBV28 with TRBJ1-6, with a tentative D call TRBD1 (5 bases). Germline CDR1 and CDR2: MDHEN and SYDVKM. The CDR3 contains 13 residues. The germline V and J ends were trimmed by 5 bases and 13 bases, with 15 bases remaining between them.

This clone was seen only once. This rearrangement joins TRBV7-8 to TRBJ1-6; 9 positions agree with TRBD1. The germline V gene encodes CDR1 SGHVS and CDR2 FQNEAQ. This CDR3 comprises 15 residues. V shed 4 bases and J 4 bases; nucleotides not matched to a gene: 2. The CDR3 DNA reads as TGTGCCAGCAGCTACGACAGGGGGTATAATTCACCCCTCCACTTT. Encoded protein: CASSYDRGYNSPLHF.

V is TRBV5-1 and J is TRBJ1-4; TRBD1 aligns across 7 bases. Germline V gene data show CDR1 as SGHRS and CDR2 as YFSETQ. With V trimmed by 4 bases and J by 7 bases, 7 bases remained unmatched. This CDR3 contains 14 residues. The CDR3 loop reads CASSIQGLGEKLFF. CDR3 sequence (DNA): TGCGCCAGCAGCATACAGGGGCTGGGTGAAAAACTGTTTTTT.

The chain has TRBV5-4 and TRBJ2-3; D not resolved. V lost 5 bases to trimming and J lost 0 bases, with 19 bases between them. The CDR3 runs 17 residues. CDR1 SGHNT and CDR2 YYREEE come from the germline V gene (reference sequence). The CDR3 DNA sequence: TGTGCCAGCAGTTTCTCAGGAGCGACCACTAGCACAGATACGCAGTATTTT. Translating gives CASSFSGATTSTDTQYF.

The rearrangement uses TRBV28 and TRBJ1-4; D gene unclear. The V gene lost 4 bases and the J gene lost 4 bases, with 10 bases spanning the gap. The CDR3 runs 14 residues. Germline V CDR1 and CDR2: MDHEN, SYDVKM. The CDR3 region has the DNA TGTGCCAGCAGTTCGGGGATGGTTAATGAAAAACTGTTTTTT. Translating gives CASSSGMVNEKLFF.

The V and J genes are TRBV28 and TRBJ1-1; a possible D gene is TRBD1 (5 bases). Trimming shortened V by 2 bases and J by 4 bases, and 23 bases separated the two germline ends. The CDR3 loop spans 18 amino acids. Germline CDR1 and CDR2: MDHEN and SYDVKM. CDR3 DNA sequence: TGTGCCAGCAGTTTAGGTGTCAGACTCCTTTCAAGGGGCACTGAAGCTTTCTTT. Translation gives CASSLGVRLLSRGTEAFF.

This clone was seen just once. The chain combines TRBV27 with TRBJ1-2; 7 bases agree with TRBD1. The germline gives CDR1 MNHEY, CDR2 SMNVEV (reference sequence). Trimming cost V 6 bases and J 4 bases; bases outside gene matches: 2. The CDR3 has 12 residues. The chain's CDR3 is CASSRQGYGYTF. The CDR3 bases are TGTGCCAGCAGCCGACAGGGCTATGGCTACACCTTC.

The chain uses TRBV24-1 and TRBJ1-1; D not certain. With 3 bases removed from V and 6 bases from J, the gap between germline ends came to 10 bases. Looked up from germline, CDR1 is KGHDR and CDR2 is SFDVKD. This CDR3 is 13 amino acids long. The CDR3 DNA reads as TGTGCCACCAGTGATCCCTCCCGGGCTGAAGCTTTCTTT. This translates into CATSDPSRAEAFF.

The V call is TRBV28, the J call TRBJ1-5, with 9 bases lining up with TRBD1. CDR1 is MDHEN and CDR2 is SYDVKM in the germline V gene. Unmatched junction bases numbered 5, after V lost 4 bases and J lost 7 bases. The CDR3 length is 14 residues. CDR3 DNA: TGTGCCAGCAGTTCTAGACAGGGGGTGCAGCCCCAGCATTTT. This encodes CASSSRQGVQPQHF. Filled out from reference TRBV28 and TRBJ1-5, the complete variable domain reads DVKVTQSSRYLVKRTGEKVFLECVQDMDHENMFWYRQDPGLGLRLIYFSYDVKMKEKGDIPEGYSVSREKKERFSLILESASTNQTSMYLCASSSRQGVQPQHFGDGTRLSIL.

With respect to this clone: In the same sample, other DNA sequences code for this CDR3. This chain connects TRBV27 to TRBJ1-1; no reliable D call. This CDR3 is 14 amino acids long. V was cut by 3 bases and J by 2 bases, with 10 bases left in between. Looked up from germline, CDR1 is MNHEY and CDR2 is SMNVEV (reference sequence). CDR3 nucleotide sequence: TGTGCCAGCAGTTTCCGCCAGCGTAACACTGAAGCTTTCTTT. Encoded protein: CASSFRQRNTEAFF.

The sample holds one count of this clone. V usage is TRBV27 and J usage is TRBJ2-1, with 7 bases that match TRBD1. V was clipped by 5 bases and J by 7 bases; unmatched bases: 2. CDR1 and CDR2 (germline): MNHEY, SMNVEV (reference sequence). The CDR3 is 12 residues long. The CDR3 DNA reads as TGTGCCAGCAGTCTACAGGGGAATGAGCAGTTCTTC. Amino acid sequence: CASSLQGNEQFF.

This clone has just a few counts. The chain combines TRBV23-1 with TRBJ2-7, with 7 bases that match TRBD1. TRBV23-1 is classed as an ORF, of uncertain function. This CDR3 is 19 amino acids long. The junction had 14 bases not matched to a gene; V was cut back by 0 bases and J by 0 bases. The CDR3 coding sequence is TGCGCCAGCAGTCAATCCTCATCCACAGGGGACCTGCTCTCCTACGAGCAGTACTTC. Protein: CASSQSSSTGDLLSYEQYF.

The rearrangement links TRBV15 to TRBJ1-6; D possibly corresponds to TRBD1 (5 bases). The CDR3 length is 16 residues. V lost 5 bases and J lost 9, with 20 bases in between. Germline CDR1 is LNHNV and CDR2 is YYDKDF (reference sequence). CDR3 protein: CATSRYAVGAGSPLHF. The CDR3 DNA follows: TGTGCCACCAGCCGATACGCGGTAGGGGCGGGTTCACCCCTCCACTTT.

This clone appeared once. The rearrangement links TRBV7-2 to TRBJ2-1; TRBD2 matches 8 bases. The trim removed 4 bases at V and 7 bases at J, leaving 9 bases unmatched. CDR3 length: 15 amino acids. CDR1 and CDR2 (germline): SGHTA, FQGNSA. The CDR3 DNA sequence: TGTGCCAGCAGCTCCAGCGGGAGCATCGGGAATGAGCAGTTCTTC. It codes for CASSSSGSIGNEQFF.

The chain is built from TRBV28 and TRBJ2-3; D uncertain. The CDR3 runs to 14 residues. In germline, CDR1 is MDHEN, CDR2 SYDVKM. The V end was cut by 6 bases, the J end by 5 bases, with 15 bases between. The CDR3 spells CASRPPRSGDTQYF. The DNA for the CDR3 is TGTGCCAGCAGACCCCCCCGCTCGGGAGATACGCAGTATTTT.

This clone was detected only once. The chain has TRBV5-1 and TRBJ2-7, with TRBD2 matching over 14 bases. The CDR3 runs 18 residues. CDR1 and CDR2 from the germline V gene are SGHRS and YFSETQ. With 4 bases clipped from V and 0 bases from J, the junction kept 9 bases outside the gene matches. The CDR3 region has the DNA TGCGCCAGCAGCATCGCGTCCGGGACTAGCGGGAGCTCCTACGAGCAGTACTTC. Translating gives CASSIASGTSGSSYEQYF. Combining the CDR3 with reference TRBV5-1 and TRBJ2-7 gives the whole variable domain KAGVTQTPRYLIKTRGQQVTLSCSPISGHRSVSWYQQTPGQGLQFLFEYFSETQRNKGNFPGRFSGRQFSNSRSEMNVSTLELGDSALYLCASSIASGTSGSSYEQYFGPGTRLTVT.

The rearrangement uses TRBV7-9 and TRBJ2-7; 10 nucleotides agree with TRBD2. Germline lookup yields CDR1 SEHNR and CDR2 FQNEAQ (reference sequence). J lost 7 bases, V lost 1 base, and 19 bases had no gene match. This CDR3 comprises 19 residues. The CDR3 DNA sequence: TGTGCCAGCAGCTTAGGGAATAGCGGGAGGTCTACCTACCCTAGAGAGCAGTACTTC. Amino acid sequence: CASSLGNSGRSTYPREQYF.

The gene calls are TRBV11-2 and TRBJ2-5, with D tentatively TRBD2 (6 bases). With 4 bases removed from V and 5 bases from J, the gap between germline ends came to 23 bases. This CDR3 comprises 17 residues. Germline assignment: CDR1 SGHAT and CDR2 FQNNGV. The CDR3 here is CASSSPLRAGIGETQYF. The DNA of the CDR3 is TGTGCCAGCAGCTCTCCCCTCCGTGCGGGGATTGGGGAGACCCAGTACTTC. The full variable domain, with the rest looked up from reference TRBV11-2 and TRBJ2-5, is EAGVAQSPRYKIIEKRQSVAFWCNPISGHATLYWYQQILGQGPKLLIQFQNNGVVDDSQLPKDRFSAERLKGVDSTLKIQPAKLEDSAVYLCASSSPLRAGIGETQYFGPGTRLLVL.

Points on this clone: Other DNA variants within this sample encode the same CDR3. This chain uses TRBV28 with TRBJ2-7; D unclear. This CDR3 has 13 amino acids. Trimming shortened V by 3 bases and J by 2 bases, and 8 bases separated the two germline ends. Per the germline V gene, CDR1 is MDHEN and CDR2 is SYDVKM. The CDR3 reads CASSFGLAYEQYF. The DNA for the CDR3 is TGTGCCAGCAGTTTTGGGCTGGCCTACGAGCAGTACTTC. Looking up the rest from reference TRBV28 and TRBJ2-7 gives the full variable domain: DVKVTQSSRYLVKRTGEKVFLECVQDMDHENMFWYRQDPGLGLRLIYFSYDVKMKEKGDIPEGYSVSREKKERFSLILESASTNQTSMYLCASSFGLAYEQYFGPGTRLTVT.